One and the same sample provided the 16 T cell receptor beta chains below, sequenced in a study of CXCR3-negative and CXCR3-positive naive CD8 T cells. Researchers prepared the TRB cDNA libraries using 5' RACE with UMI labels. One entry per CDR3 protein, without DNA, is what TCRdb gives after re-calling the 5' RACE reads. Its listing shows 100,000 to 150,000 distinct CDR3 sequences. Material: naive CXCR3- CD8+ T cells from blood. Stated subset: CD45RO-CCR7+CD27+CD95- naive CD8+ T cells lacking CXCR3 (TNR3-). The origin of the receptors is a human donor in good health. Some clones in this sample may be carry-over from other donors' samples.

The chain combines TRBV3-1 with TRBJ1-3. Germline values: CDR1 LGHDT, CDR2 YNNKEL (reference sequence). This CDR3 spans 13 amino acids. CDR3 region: CASSQDTSDTIYF.

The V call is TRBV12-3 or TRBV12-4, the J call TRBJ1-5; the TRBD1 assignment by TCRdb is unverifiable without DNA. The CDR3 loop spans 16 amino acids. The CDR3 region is CASSRDRINSNQPQHF.

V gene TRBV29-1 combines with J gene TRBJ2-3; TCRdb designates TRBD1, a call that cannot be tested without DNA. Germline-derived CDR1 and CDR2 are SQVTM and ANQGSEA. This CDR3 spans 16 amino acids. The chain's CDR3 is CSAGKQGPFGADTQYF.

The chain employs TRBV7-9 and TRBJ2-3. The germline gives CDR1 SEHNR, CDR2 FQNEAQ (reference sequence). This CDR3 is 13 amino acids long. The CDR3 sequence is CASSFSVGDTQYF.

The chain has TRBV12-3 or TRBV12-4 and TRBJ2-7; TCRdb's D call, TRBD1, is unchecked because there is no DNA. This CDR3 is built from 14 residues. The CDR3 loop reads CASTPGTVSFGQYF.

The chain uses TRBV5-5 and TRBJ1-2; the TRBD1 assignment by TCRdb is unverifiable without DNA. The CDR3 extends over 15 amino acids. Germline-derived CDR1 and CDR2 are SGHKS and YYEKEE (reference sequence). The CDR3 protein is CASSLDLGTVYNYTF. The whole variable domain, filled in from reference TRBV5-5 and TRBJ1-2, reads DAGVTQSPTHLIKTRGQQVTLRCSPISGHKSVSWYQQVLGQGPQFIFQYYEKEERGRGNFPDRFSARQFPNYSSELNVNALLLGDSALYLCASSLDLGTVYNYTFGSGTRLTVV.

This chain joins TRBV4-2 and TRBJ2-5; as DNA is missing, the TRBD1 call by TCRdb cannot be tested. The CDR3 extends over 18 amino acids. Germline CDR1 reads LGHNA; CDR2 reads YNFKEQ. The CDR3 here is CASGQNKGATRDQETQYF.

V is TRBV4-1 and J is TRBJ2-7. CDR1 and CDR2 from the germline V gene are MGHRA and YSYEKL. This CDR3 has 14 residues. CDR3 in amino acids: CASSQGSLGYEQYF.

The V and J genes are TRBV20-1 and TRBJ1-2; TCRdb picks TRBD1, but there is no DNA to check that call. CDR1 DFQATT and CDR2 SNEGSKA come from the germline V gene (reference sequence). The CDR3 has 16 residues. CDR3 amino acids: CSANPSFEGGIYGYTF.

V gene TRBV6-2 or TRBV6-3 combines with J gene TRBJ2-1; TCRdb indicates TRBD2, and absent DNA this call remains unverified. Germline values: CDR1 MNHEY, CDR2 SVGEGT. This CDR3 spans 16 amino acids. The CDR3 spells CASSYSWTSGTNEQFF.

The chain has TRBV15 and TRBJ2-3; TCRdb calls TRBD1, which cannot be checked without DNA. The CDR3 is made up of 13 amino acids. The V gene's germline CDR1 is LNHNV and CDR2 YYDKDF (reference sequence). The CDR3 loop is CATADRAVDTQYF.

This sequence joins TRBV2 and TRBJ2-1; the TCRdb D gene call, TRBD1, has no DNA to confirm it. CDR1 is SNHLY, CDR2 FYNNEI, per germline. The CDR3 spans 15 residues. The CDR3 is CASSDRGPGYNEQFF. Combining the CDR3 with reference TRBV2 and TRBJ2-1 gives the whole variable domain EPEVTQTPSHQVTQMGQEVILRCVPISNHLYFYWYRQILGQKVEFLVSFYNNEISEKSEIFDDQFSVERPDGSNFTLKIRSTKLEDSAMYFCASSDRGPGYNEQFFGPGTRLTVL.

The CDR3: CASSDSPGTAPWDEQFF. The V call is TRBV5-1, the J call TRBJ2-1; the TRBD1 assignment by TCRdb is unverifiable without DNA. The germline CDR1 and CDR2 sequences are SGHRS and YFSETQ. The CDR3 contains 17 residues.

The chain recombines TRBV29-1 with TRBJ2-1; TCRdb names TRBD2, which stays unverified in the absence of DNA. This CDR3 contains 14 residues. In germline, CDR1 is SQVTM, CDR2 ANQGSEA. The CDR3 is CSVEYASGSFEQFF.

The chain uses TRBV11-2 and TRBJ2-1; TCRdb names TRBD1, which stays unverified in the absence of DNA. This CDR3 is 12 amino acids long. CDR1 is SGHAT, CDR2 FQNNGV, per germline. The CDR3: CASSLEGALQFF.

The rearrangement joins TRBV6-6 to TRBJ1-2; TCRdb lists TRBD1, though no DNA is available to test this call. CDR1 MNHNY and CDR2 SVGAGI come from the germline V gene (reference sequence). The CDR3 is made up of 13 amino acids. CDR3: CASLGPPNYGYTF.